One sample yielded the 13 T cell receptor beta chains listed below, sequenced in a study of CD8+ T cells in alopecia areata (dated by TCRdb to 2017 to 2018). The treatment or condition label of this sample denotes: oral pan-JAK inhibitor, 5-10 mg twice daily. Libraries came from the immunoSEQ multiplex PCR assay. To provide template for TCR sequencing, every sample had RNA extracted and reverse transcribed into cDNA. The table comes from immuneACCESS by way of TCRdb, which keeps in-frame sequences with V and J called. Part of the clones is missing from these tables; in studies checked, under half for an unresolved V gene and the rest for unknown reasons. The sample has 150,000 to 200,000 clones on record, roughly 70% of them singletons. The ten largest make up about 1.3% of the sample. Sample: CD4+ T cells sorted from blood, taken at week 49, from a patient treated with tofacitinib. The origin of the receptors is a human donor with alopecia areata.

The CDR3 nucleotides read TGTGCCTGGACCATGGCAGGGGAAGCTTTCTTT. Its protein is CAWTMAGEAFF. The chain combines TRBV30 with TRBJ1-1; tentatively, D is TRBD1 (5 bases). The CDR3 runs 11 residues. Germline V gene lookup returns CDR1 GTSNPN and CDR2 SVGIG (reference sequence). The V end lost 4 bases, the J end lost 8 bases, and 11 bases lay between the germline ends.

The chain joins TRBV6-5 to TRBJ1-1; no reliable D call. V lost 4 bases to trimming and J lost 8 bases, with 17 bases between them. The CDR3 loop spans 14 amino acids. Per germline, CDR1 MNHEY and CDR2 SVGAGI. This CDR3 is CASSSYMGVGEAFF. In nucleotides, the CDR3 is TGTGCCAGCAGTTCTTATATGGGAGTCGGCGAAGCTTTCTTT.

This clone was recorded a few times. The rearrangement joins TRBV7-6 to TRBJ1-5; 8 nucleotides align to TRBD1. The V and J ends lost 4 bases and 4 bases, in that order; junction bases with no gene match: 3. Germline assignment: CDR1 SGHVS and CDR2 FNYEAQ. CDR3 size: 14 residues. The CDR3 coding sequence is TGTGCCAGCAGCTCGGACAGGGTGAATCAGCCCCAGCATTTT. Translation: CASSSDRVNQPQHF.

This clone occurred a few times. CDR3 amino acids: CASSRVVRDTDTQYF. In DNA form, the CDR3 reads TGTGCCAGCAGCCGTGTCGTAAGGGACACAGATACGCAGTATTTT. V and J are TRBV7-2 and TRBJ2-3; D uncertain. Trimming took 5 bases from V and 2 from J, leaving 14 bases between them. In germline, CDR1 is SGHTA, CDR2 FQGNSA. CDR3 size: 15 residues.

The V and J genes are TRBV7-3 and TRBJ2-3; TRBD1 is a possible D gene (6 bases). V lost 0 bases and J 5 bases, leaving 9 bases between the germline ends. This CDR3 has 14 amino acids. Germline lookup yields CDR1 SGHTA and CDR2 FQGTGA. Written as DNA, the CDR3 is TGTGCCAGCAGCTTAACCTCAGGGGTAGATACGCAGTATTTT. This sequence encodes CASSLTSGVDTQYF.

A word on this clone: Other DNA sequences in this specimen translate into the identical CDR3. The V gene is TRBV29-1, the J gene TRBJ1-1; D possibly corresponds to TRBD1 (5 bases). From germline, CDR1 is SQVTM and CDR2 ANQGSEA. Trimming cost V 3 bases and J 5 bases, with 10 bases left between them. The CDR3 loop spans 12 amino acids. The CDR3 nucleotides are TGCAGCGTTGACAGGGAAAGAACTGAAGCTTTCTTT. Translated, it gives CSVDRERTEAFF.

The chain uses TRBV7-9 and TRBJ2-7; TRBD2 agrees at 8 bases. J was trimmed by 5 bases and V by 10 bases; bases with no gene match: 16. There are 15 residues in the CDR3. Germline V lookup: CDR1 SEHNR, CDR2 FQNEAQ (reference sequence). The CDR3 sequence is CATTSSGTSNHEQYF. CDR3 nucleotide sequence: TGTGCCACCACCAGCAGTGGGACTAGTAATCACGAGCAGTACTTC.

This clone was recorded once. The chain has TRBV30 and TRBJ1-1, with 10 bases that match TRBD1. This CDR3 contains 15 residues. The germline CDR1 and CDR2 sequences are GTSNPN and SVGIG (reference sequence). J gave up 5 bases and V 3 bases, and 9 bases lay outside the gene matches. As DNA, the CDR3 is TGTGCCTGGAGCTCCTTAGACAGGGGGCGTACTGAAGCTTTCTTT. As protein: CAWSSLDRGRTEAFF.

Note on this clone: Additional DNA sequences in this sample encode the identical CDR3. The chain carries TRBV7-2 and TRBJ2-7; a weak D match, TRBD2 (6 bases). This CDR3 is 13 amino acids long. Germline V gene data show CDR1 as SGHTA and CDR2 as FQGNSA. The V gene lost 5 bases and the J gene lost 3 bases, with 11 bases spanning the gap. The CDR3 spells CASSLTRSYEQYF. Written as DNA, the CDR3 is TGTGCCAGCAGCCTGACTAGAAGCTACGAGCAGTACTTC.

The CDR3 reads CASSRTGNTGELFF. CDR3 sequence (DNA): TGTGCCAGCAGCCGAACAGGGAACACCGGGGAGCTGTTTTTT. The chain combines TRBV9 with TRBJ2-2; a weak D match, TRBD1 (5 bases). The V end was cut by 4 bases, the J end by 1 base, with 8 bases between. This CDR3 comprises 14 residues. Germline V CDR1 and CDR2: SGDLS, YYNGEE.

To note about this clone: Other DNA sequences in the same sample also yield this CDR3. V is TRBV5-6 and J is TRBJ1-5; D unresolved. Trimming pared 0 bases from V and 4 bases from J, leaving 2 bases between. Germline V lookup: CDR1 SGHDT, CDR2 YYEEEE. The CDR3 contains 12 residues. The CDR3, as DNA: TGTGCCAGCAGCTTGGGTAATCAGCCCCAGCATTTT. Translation: CASSLGNQPQHF. Full variable domain (outside the CDR3, taken from reference TRBV5-6 and TRBJ1-5): DAGVTQSPTHLIKTRGQQVTLRCSPKSGHDTVSWYQQALGQGPQFIFQYYEEEERQRGNFPDRFSGHQFPNYSSELNVNALLLGDSALYLCASSLGNQPQHFGDGTRLSIL.

This chain connects TRBV19 to TRBJ2-3, with D unresolved. The germline V gene encodes CDR1 LNHDA and CDR2 SQIVND (reference sequence). V was clipped by 6 bases and J by 0 bases, with 4 bases between them. The CDR3 is 12 amino acids. The CDR3 coding sequence is TGTGCCAGTAGGGGTAGCACAGATACGCAGTATTTT. Its translation: CASRGSTDTQYF.

V is TRBV27 and J is TRBJ2-5; D not resolved. Germline V gene lookup returns CDR1 MNHEY and CDR2 SMNVEV (reference sequence). CDR3 length: 13 residues. V lost 0 bases, J lost 7 bases, and 9 bases lay in between. The CDR3 region has the DNA TGTGCCAGCAGTTTATCCCACCCCGGGACCCAGTACTTC. It yields the protein CASSLSHPGTQYF.